This T cell receptor beta chain was captured in a study of blood T cell repertoires in COVID-19. Under the authors' procedure: It was from reference gene primer amplification that nucleated cell counts were estimated. This table comes from immunoSEQ multiplex PCR, and its TCRdb copy is limited to in-frame clones, with some not included. D and trimming were read from the DNA, whereas the V and J calls and clone size are those reported in that table. This table has about 62,000 clones, 85% to 90% appearing once. From germline, CDR1 is SGHRS and CDR2 YFSETQ. The V end was cut by 6 bases, the J end by 0 bases, with 10 bases between. The CDR3 length is 14 residues.

The rearrangement joins TRBV5-1 to TRBJ2-1; D remains ambiguous. This receptor was identified in a man aged 65 to 79 with acute or convalescent COVID-19. The source material was peripheral blood. The CDR3: CASTDTASYNEQFF. The CDR3 DNA reads as TGCGCCAGCACTGACACCGCCTCCTACAATGAGCAGTTCTTC.